This T cell receptor (beta chain) was observed in a study of blood T cell repertoires in COVID-19 (TCRdb year 2020). General notes on the study: Samples from collaborators originated in the United States, Italy and Spain and spanned both the acute and convalescent phases of COVID-19. The prospective study material was composed of cDNA or gDNA derived from T cells, B-cell-depleted T cells, or PBMCs. The dataset comprised deeply sampled blood TCRbeta repertoires from subjects exposed to, actively infected with, or recovered from COVID-19. A freely available public database, intended as a resource for researchers studying the immune response to SARS-CoV-2, is where the repertoires were released. The samples were drawn from the first 160 participants of the ongoing ImmuneRACE study and from under 1,500 subjects provided by 6 global collaborators. The sample metadata nearly always contained a de-identified subject ID, COVID-19 status, age in years and sex. Where available, HLA class I and class II types were taken from metadata supplied by the sample provider and were not determined by assay-based typing.

The junction carries 11 bases between V and J, which are trimmed by 4 bases and 9 bases respectively. Via the germline V gene, CDR1 is SGHRS and CDR2 YFSETQ. The CDR3 runs 12 residues from the cysteine to the phenylalanine. Of all the DNA, just the CDR3 is kept, 36 bases in frame from base 1. The immunoSEQ Assay, a bias-controlled multiplex PCR, was used to amplify TCRbeta CDR3 regions from genomic DNA. The study's processing was this. Nucleated cell counts per sample were estimated from amplification of reference gene primers within the assay. To quantify the absolute abundance of each unique TCRbeta CDR3 rearrangement, sequence reads were collapsed and filtered. For each sample, productive Simpson clonality was calculated as the square root of Simpson's diversity index over productive rearrangements. Sourced from immuneACCESS, this table was stored by TCRdb with only in-frame sequences that have V and J called. A share of the clones is absent; for the studies checked, an unresolved V gene accounts for under half, and the remainder has no known explanation. V and J calls and clone size are as listed in that table; D and trimming were resolved from the DNA. The sample table shows about 59,000 clones, and under 90% are seen once. The top ten constitute 28% of the sample.

Whole blood was collected in K2EDTA tubes by collaborating institutions according to the institutions' own protocols. For TCRbeta analysis, collaborators shipped samples in one of three forms: frozen whole blood, isolated PBMCs, or DNA extracted from either of those sample types. What the authors observed across the whole study: How much clinical and demographic metadata was included differed by source and by participant, and the metadata was provided uncurated.

A remark on this clone: Its cognate antigen has yet to be identified. Base qualities are missing; no much larger clone stands one base away.

The sample consisted of peripheral blood. This receptor was obtained from an elderly woman with active or convalescent COVID-19. The chain is assembled from TRBV5-1 and TRBJ2-1; TRBD2 is a possible D gene, resting on 5 matching bases. The CDR3 amino acid sequence is: CASSPTGVEQFF. The nucleotide sequence is given as TGCGCCAGCAGCCCCACCGGGGTTGAGCAGTTCTTC.